This entry is about one T cell receptor beta chain. What it binds is unknown. The data originate from a study of T-cell reconstitution after alpha-beta-depleted transplantation in children. Notes on the study in general: Recipient T cells and thymic progenitors that survived were the source of the high TCRbeta diversity seen at day 60 in some patients. One year after transplant, T-cell counts and diversity came mostly from newly produced T cells. About two months after transplant, alpha-beta T cells reportedly came from several hundred expanded graft clones.

The germline CDR1 and CDR2 sequences are LNHNV and YYDKDF (reference sequence). CDR3 size: 17 residues. J was trimmed by 4 bases and V by 0 bases; bases with no gene match: 3. A library of TCRbeta sequences, prepared with unique molecular identifiers, was generated. Via MiXCR, TCRdb re-called the PCR reads, giving one row per CDR3 protein. The table has 90,000 to 130,000 distinct CDR3 sequences, roughly 6.1% seen once. The rearrangement links TRBV15 to TRBJ2-1, with 13 nucleotides matching TRBD2. The source material was PBMCs, mostly from graft donor cells, sampled 360 days after TCRalphabeta/CD19-depleted stem cell transplant. This clonotype was obtained from a male patient between 2 and 10 years old who had a stem cell transplant for acute lymphoblastic leukemia, so the T cells may come from the graft donor. DNA of the CDR3: TGTGCCACCAGCAGAGATTCGGGACTAGCGGGGTACAATGAGCAGTTCTTC. Protein product: CATSRDSGLAGYNEQFF.